This TCR beta chain was identified in a study of cytomegalovirus exposure and HLA in healthy donors. In the case of this clone: As yet, its antigen is unknown.

The study's findings and limits: Donor immune exposure was known only as CMV serostatus.

V shed 5 bases and J 4 bases; nucleotides not matched to a gene: 11. The CDR3 has 16 amino acids. CDR1 and CDR2 from the germline V gene are MDHEN and SYDVKM. Both 60 Vbeta primers and 13 Jbeta primers went into the PCR. The protocol was immunoSEQ multiplex PCR, while the TCRdb copy is restricted to in-frame clones and leaves out a portion. The sample contains 100,000 to 150,000 clones, 70% to 85% of which appear only once. The clonotype was recovered from a woman aged 45-65 years in good health and CMV-seronegative. The sequenced sample consisted of PBMCs. The J gene is TRBJ2-5, the V gene TRBV28; TRBD2 matches 9 bases. The CDR3 protein is CASSMTSGNARETQYF. The CDR3 DNA is TGTGCCAGCAGTATGACTAGCGGTAATGCTCGAGAGACCCAGTACTTC.